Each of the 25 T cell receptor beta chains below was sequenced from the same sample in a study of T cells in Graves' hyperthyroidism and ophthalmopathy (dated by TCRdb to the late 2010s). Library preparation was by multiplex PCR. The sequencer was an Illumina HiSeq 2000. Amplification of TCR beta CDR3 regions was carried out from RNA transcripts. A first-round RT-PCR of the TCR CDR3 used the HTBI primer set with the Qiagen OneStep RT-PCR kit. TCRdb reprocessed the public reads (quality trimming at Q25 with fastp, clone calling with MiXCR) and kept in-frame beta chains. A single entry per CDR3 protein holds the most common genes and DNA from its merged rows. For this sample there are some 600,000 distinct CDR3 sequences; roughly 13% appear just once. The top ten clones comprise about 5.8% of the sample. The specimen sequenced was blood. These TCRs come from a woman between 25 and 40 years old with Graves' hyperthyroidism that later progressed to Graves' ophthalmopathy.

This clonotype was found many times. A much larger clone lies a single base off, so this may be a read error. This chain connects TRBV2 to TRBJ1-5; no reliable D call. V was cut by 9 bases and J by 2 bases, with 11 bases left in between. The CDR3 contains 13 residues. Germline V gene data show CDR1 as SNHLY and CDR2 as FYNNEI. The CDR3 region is CASCDYGNQPQHF. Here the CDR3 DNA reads TGTGCCAGTTGTGATTACGGCAATCAGCCCCAGCATTTT.

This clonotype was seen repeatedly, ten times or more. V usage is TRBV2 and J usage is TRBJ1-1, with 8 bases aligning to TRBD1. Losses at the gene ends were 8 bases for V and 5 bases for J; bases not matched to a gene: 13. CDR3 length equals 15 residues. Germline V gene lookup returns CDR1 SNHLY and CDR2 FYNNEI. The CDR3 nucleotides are TGTGCCAGCGGGGACAGGATCACCATCGGGACTGAAGCTTTCTTT. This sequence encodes CASGDRITIGTEAFF.

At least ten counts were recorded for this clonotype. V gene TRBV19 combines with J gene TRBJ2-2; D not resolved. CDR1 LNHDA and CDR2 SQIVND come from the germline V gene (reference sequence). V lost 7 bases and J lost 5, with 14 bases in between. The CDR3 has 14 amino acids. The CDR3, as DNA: TGTGCCAGTATGAGCATCCCGTGGACCGGGGAGCTGTTTTTT. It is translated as CASMSIPWTGELFF. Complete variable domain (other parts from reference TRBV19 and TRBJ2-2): DGGITQSPKYLFRKEGQNVTLSCEQNLNHDAMYWYRQDPGQGLRLIYYSQIVNDFQKGDIAEGYSVSREKKESFPLTVTSAQKNPTAFYLCASMSIPWTGELFFGEGSRLTVL.

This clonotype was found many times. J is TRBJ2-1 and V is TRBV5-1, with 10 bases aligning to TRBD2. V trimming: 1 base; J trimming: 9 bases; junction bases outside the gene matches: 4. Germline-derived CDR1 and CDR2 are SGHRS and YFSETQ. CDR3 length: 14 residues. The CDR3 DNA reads TGCGCCAGCAGCTTGATGGAGCGGGAGGGTGAGCAGTTCTTC. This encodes CASSLMEREGEQFF.

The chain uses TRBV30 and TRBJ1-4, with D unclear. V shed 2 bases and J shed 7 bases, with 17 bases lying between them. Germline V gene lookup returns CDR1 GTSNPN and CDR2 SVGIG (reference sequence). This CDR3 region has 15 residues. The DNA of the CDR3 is TGTGCCTGGAGTCCTCTTGTCTTAAGTGGTGAAAAACTGTTTTTT. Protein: CAWSPLVLSGEKLFF.

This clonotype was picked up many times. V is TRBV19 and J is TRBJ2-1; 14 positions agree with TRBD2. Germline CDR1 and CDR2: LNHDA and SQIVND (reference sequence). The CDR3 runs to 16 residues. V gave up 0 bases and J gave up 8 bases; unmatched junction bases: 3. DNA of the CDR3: TGTGCCAGTAGTATAGACGGGACTAGCGGGGGTTATGAGCAGTTCTTC. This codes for CASSIDGTSGGYEQFF.

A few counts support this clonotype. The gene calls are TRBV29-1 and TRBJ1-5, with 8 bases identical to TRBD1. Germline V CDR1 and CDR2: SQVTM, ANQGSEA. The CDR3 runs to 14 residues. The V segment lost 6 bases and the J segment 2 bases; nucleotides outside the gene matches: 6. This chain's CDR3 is CSVVQGARNQPQHF. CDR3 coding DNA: TGCAGCGTCGTCCAGGGGGCGCGCAATCAGCCCCAGCATTTT.

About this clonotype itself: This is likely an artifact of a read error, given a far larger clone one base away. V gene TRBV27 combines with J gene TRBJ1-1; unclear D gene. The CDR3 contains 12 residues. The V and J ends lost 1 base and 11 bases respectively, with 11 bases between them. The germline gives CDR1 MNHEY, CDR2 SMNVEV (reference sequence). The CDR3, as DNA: TGTGCCAGCAGTTTATTGGGGTCAGACGCTTTCTTT. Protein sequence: CASSLLGSDAFF.

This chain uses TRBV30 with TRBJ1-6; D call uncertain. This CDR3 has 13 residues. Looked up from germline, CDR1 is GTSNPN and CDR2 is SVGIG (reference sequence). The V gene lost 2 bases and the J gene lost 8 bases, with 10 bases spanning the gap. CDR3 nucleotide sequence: TGTGCCTGGAGTCCCCTATTGGATTCACCCCTCCACTTT. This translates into CAWSPLLDSPLHF.

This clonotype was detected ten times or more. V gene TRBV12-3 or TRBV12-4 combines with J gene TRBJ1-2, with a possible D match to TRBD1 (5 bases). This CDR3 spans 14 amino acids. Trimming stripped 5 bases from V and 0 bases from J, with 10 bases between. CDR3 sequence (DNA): TGTGCCAGCAGTCCCGGGACGGCTAACTATGGCTACACCTTC. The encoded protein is CASSPGTANYGYTF.

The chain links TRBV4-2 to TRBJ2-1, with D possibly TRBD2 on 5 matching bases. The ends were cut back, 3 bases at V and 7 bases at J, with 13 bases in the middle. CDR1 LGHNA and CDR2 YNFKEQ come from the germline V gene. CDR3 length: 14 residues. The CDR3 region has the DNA TGTGCCAGCAGCCAGACGGCGGGCTGGAATGAGCAGTTCTTC. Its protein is CASSQTAGWNEQFF.

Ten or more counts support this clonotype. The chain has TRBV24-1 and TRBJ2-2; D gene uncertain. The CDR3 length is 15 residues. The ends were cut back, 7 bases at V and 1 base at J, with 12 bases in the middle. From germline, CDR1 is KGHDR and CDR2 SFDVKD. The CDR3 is CATSDSRRNTGELFF. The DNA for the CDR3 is TGTGCCACCAGCGATAGTCGGAGGAACACCGGGGAGCTGTTTTTT.

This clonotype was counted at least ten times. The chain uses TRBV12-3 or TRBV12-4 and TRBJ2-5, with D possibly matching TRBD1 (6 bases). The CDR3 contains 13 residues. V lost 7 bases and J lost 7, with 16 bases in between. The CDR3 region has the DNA TGTGCCAGCACCCAGGGGCTGGACGCGACCCAGTACTTC. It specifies CASTQGLDATQYF.

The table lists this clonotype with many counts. CDR3 in amino acids: CASSLVSRDTEAFF. The CDR3 DNA is TGTGCCAGCAGCTTAGTTAGCAGAGACACTGAAGCTTTCTTT. V and J are TRBV7-2 and TRBJ1-1, with D uncertain. V lost 1 base and J lost 3, with 9 bases in between. Germline V gene lookup returns CDR1 SGHTA and CDR2 FQGNSA. The CDR3 has 14 residues.

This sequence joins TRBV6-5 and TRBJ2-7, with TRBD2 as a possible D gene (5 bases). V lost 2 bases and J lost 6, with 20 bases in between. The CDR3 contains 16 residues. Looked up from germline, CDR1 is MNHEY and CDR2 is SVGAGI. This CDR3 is CASSYSNVGPGSEQYF. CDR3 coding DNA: TGTGCCAGCAGTTACAGTAACGTGGGCCCGGGGTCCGAGCAGTACTTC.

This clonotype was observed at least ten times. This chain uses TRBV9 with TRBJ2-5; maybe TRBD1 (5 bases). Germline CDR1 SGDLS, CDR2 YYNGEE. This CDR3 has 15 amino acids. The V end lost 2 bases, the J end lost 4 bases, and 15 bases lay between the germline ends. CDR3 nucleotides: TGTGCCAGCAGCGTGGGGCAGATTTACGGAGAGACCCAGTACTTC. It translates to CASSVGQIYGETQYF. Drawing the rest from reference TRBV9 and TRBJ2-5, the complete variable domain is DSGVTQTPKHLITATGQRVTLRCSPRSGDLSVYWYQQSLDQGLQFLIQYYNGEERAKGNILERFSAQQFPDLHSELNLSSLELGDSALYFCASSVGQIYGETQYFGPGTRLLVL.

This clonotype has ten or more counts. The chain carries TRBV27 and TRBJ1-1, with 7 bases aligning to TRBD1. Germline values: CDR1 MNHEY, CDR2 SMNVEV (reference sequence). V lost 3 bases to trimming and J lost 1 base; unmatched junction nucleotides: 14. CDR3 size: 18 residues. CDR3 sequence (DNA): TGTGCCAGCAGTTTTCTCTACAGGGGCCGCCGGGGGAACACTGAAGCTTTCTTT. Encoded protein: CASSFLYRGRRGNTEAFF.

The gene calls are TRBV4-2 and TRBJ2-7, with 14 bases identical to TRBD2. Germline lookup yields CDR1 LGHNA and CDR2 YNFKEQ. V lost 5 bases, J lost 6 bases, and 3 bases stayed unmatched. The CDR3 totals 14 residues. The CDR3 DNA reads TGTGCCAGCAGCACGGGACTAGCGGGAGCCGAGCAGTACTTC. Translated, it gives CASSTGLAGAEQYF.

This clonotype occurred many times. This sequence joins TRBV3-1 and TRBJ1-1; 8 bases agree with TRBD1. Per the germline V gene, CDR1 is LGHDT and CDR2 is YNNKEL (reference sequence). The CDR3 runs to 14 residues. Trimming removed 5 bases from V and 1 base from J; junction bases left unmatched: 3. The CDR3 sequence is CASSNRGGNTEAFF. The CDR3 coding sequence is TGTGCCAGCAGCAACAGGGGGGGGAACACTGAAGCTTTCTTT.

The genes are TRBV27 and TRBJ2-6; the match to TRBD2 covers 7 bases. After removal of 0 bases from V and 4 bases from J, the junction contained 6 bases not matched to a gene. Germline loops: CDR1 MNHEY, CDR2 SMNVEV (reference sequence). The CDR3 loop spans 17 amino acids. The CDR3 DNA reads TGTGCCAGCAGTTTATCGGCGGGAGCGCCCGGGGCCAACGTCCTGACTTTC. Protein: CASSLSAGAPGANVLTF. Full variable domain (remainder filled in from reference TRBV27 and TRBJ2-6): EAQVTQNPRYLITVTGKKLTVTCSQNMNHEYMSWYRQDPGLGLRQIYYSMNVEVTDKGDVPEGYKVSRKEKRNFPLILESPSPNQTSLYFCASSLSAGAPGANVLTFGAGSRLTVL.

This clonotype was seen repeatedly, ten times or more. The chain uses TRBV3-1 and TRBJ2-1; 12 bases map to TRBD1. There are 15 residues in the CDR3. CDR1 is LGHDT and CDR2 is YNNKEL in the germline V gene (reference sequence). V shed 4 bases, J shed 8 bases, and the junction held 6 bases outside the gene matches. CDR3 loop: CASSPGQGALDEQFF. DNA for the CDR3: TGTGCCAGCAGCCCGGGACAGGGGGCGCTGGATGAGCAGTTCTTC.

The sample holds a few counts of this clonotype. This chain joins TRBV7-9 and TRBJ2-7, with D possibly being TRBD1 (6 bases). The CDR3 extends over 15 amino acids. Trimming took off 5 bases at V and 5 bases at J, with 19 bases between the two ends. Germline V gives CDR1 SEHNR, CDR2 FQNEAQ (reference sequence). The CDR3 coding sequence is TGTGCCAGCAGCCCCAACAGGGTTGAGGGCGACGAGCAGTACTTC. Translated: CASSPNRVEGDEQYF.

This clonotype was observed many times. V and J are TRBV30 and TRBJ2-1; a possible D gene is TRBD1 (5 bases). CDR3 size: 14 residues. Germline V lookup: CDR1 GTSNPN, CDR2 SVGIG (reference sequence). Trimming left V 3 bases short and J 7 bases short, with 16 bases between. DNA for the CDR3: TGTGCCTGGAGGGGGAAGGGGTTTGATAATGAGCAGTTCTTC. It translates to CAWRGKGFDNEQFF.

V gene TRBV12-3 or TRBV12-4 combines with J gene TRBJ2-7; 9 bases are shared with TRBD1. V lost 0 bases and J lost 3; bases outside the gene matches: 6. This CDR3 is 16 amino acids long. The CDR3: CASSLAPGQGFYEQYF. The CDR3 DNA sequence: TGTGCCAGCAGTTTAGCGCCGGGACAGGGTTTCTACGAGCAGTACTTC.

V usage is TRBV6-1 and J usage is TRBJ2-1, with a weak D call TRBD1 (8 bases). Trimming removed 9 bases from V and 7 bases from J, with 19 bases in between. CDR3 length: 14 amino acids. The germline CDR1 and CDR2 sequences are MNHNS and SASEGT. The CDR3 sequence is CASETGGALNEQFF. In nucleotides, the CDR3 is TGTGCCAGTGAAACAGGGGGGGCATTAAATGAGCAGTTCTTC.